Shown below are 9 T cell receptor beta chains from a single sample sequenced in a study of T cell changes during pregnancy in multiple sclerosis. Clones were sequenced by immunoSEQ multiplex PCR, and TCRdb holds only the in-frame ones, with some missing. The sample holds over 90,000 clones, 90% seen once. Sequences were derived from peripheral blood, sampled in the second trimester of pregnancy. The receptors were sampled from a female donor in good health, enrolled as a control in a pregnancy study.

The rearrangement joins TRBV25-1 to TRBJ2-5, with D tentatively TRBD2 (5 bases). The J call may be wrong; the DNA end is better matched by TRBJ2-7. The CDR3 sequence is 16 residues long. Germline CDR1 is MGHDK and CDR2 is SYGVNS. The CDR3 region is CASSDESRRSSYEQYF. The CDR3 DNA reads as TGTGCCAGCAGTGACGAATCCCGGAGGAGCTCCTACGAGCAGTACTTC.

CDR3 in DNA: TGTGCCAGCAGCCGAAGAGGTGGGGGGGATGTCGGGGAGCTGTTTTTT. Translating gives CASSRRGGGDVGELFF. The chain couples TRBV7-2 to TRBJ2-2, with 7 bases lining up with TRBD2. CDR3 length: 16 residues. CDR1 and CDR2 from the germline V gene are SGHTA and FQGNSA. V lost 5 bases to trimming and J lost 7 bases; unmatched junction nucleotides: 13.

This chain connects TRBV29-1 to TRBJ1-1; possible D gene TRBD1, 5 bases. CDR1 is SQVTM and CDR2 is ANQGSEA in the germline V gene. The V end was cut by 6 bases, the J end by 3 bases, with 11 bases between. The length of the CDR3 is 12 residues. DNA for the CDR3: TGCAGCGTCGCCGGGGGGGACACTGAAGCTTTCTTT. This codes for CSVAGGDTEAFF. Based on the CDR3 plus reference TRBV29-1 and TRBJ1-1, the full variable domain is SAVISQKPSRDICQRGTSLTIQCQVDSQVTMMFWYRQQPGQSLTLIATANQGSEATYESGFVIDKFPISRPNLTFSTLTVSNMSPEDSSIYLCSVAGGDTEAFFGQGTRLTVV.

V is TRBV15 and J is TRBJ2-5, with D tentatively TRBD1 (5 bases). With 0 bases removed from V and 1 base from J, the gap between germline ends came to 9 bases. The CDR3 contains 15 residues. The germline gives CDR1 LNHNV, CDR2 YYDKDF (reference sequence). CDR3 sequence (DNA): TGTGCCACCAGCAGAGACAGGGTTTTCCAAGAGACCCAGTACTTC. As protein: CATSRDRVFQETQYF.

CDR3 residues: CATRQGSYEQYF. DNA of the CDR3: TGTGCCACACGACAGGGGAGCTACGAGCAGTACTTC. The chain has TRBV2 and TRBJ2-7, with TRBD1 identical over 8 bases. Per germline, CDR1 SNHLY and CDR2 FYNNEI. The CDR3 consists of 12 residues. The junction had 5 bases not matched to a gene; V was cut back by 10 bases and J by 3 bases.

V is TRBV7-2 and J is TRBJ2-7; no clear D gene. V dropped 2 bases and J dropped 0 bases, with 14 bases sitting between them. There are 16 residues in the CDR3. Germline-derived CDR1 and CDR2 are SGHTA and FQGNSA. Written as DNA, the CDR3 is TGTGCCAGCAGCTTAACGCCAGGCAGTAGCTCCTACGAGCAGTACTTC. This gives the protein CASSLTPGSSSYEQYF.

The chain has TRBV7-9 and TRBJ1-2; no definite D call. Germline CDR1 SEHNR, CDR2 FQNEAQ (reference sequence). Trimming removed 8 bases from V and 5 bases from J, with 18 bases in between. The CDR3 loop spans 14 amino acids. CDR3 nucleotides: TGTGCCAGCGTTGAGGCCGCGAGTAATTATGGCTACACCTTC. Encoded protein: CASVEAASNYGYTF.

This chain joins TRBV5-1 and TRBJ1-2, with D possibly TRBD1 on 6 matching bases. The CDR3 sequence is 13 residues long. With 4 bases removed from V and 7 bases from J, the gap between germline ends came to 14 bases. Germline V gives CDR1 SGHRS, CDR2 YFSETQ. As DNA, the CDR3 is TGCGCCAGCAGCGTCGACAGGTTCGGTGGCTACACCTTC. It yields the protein CASSVDRFGGYTF.

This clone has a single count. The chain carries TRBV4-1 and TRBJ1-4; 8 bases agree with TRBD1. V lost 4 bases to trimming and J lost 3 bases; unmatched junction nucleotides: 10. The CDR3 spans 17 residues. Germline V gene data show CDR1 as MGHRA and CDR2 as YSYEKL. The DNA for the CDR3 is TGCGCCAGCAGCCGATTCGGACAGGGAGGGCCTAATGAAAAACTGTTTTTT. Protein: CASSRFGQGGPNEKLFF.